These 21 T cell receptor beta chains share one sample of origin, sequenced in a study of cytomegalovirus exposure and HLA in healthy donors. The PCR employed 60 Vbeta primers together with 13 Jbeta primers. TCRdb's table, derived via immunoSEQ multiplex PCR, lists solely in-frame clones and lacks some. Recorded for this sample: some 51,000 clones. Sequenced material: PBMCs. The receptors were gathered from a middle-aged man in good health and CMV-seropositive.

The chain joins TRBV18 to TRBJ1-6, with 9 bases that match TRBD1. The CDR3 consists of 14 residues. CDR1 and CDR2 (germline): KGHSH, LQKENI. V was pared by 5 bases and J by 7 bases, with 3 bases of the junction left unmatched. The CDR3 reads CASSTGTGNSPLHF. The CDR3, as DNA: TGTGCCAGCTCAACCGGGACAGGGAATTCACCCCTCCACTTT.

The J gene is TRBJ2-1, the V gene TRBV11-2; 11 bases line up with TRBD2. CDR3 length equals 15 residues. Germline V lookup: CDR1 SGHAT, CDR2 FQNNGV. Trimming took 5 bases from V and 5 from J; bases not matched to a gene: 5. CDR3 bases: TGTGCCAGCAGCCCCCGACTAGCGGGGAACAATGAGCAGTTCTTC. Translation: CASSPRLAGNNEQFF.

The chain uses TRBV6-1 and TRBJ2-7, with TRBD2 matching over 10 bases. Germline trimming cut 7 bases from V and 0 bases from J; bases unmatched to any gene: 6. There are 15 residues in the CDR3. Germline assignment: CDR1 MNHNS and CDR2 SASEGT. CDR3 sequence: CASIGLADTSYEQYF. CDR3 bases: TGTGCCAGCATCGGACTAGCGGATACCTCCTACGAGCAGTACTTC.

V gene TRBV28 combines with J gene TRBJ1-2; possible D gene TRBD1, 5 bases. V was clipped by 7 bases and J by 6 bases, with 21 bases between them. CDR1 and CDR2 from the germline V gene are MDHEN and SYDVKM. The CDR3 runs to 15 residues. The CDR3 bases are TGTGCCAGCACCTCTGAAAGGCTAGGGGCCCATGGCTACACCTTC. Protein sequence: CASTSERLGAHGYTF.

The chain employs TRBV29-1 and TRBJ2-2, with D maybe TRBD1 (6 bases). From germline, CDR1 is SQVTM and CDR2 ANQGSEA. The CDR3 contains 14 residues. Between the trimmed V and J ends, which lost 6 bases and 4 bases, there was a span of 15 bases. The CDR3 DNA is TGCAGCGTCCCCAACAGGGAAGGCACCGGGGAGCTGTTTTTT. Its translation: CSVPNREGTGELFF.

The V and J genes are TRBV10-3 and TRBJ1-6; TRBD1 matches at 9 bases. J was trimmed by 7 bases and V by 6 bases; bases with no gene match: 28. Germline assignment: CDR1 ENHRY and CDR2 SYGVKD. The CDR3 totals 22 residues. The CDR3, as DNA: TGTGCCATCAGCAACCGGGACAGGGTATTCGTAGACGTCCCGGGGGAGAATTCACCCCTCCACTTT. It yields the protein CAISNRDRVFVDVPGENSPLHF.

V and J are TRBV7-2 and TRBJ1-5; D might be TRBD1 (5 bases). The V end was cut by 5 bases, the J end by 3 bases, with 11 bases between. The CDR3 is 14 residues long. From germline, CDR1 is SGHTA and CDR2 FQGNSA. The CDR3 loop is CASSTGLINQPQHF. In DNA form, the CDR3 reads TGTGCCAGCAGCACGGGACTGATCAATCAGCCCCAGCATTTT.

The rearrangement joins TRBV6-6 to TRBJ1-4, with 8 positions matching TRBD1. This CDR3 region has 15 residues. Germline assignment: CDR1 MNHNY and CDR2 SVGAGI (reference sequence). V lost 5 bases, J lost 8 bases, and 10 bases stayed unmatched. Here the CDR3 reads CASSDTQGAGEKLFF. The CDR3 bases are TGTGCCAGCAGTGATACTCAGGGGGCTGGGGAAAAACTGTTTTTT.

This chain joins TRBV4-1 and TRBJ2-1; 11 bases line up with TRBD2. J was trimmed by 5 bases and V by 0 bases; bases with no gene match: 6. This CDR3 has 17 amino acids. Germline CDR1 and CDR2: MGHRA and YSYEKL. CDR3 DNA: TGCGCCAGCAGCCAAGAAGGCGGGACTAGCGGAGACAATGAGCAGTTCTTC. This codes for CASSQEGGTSGDNEQFF.

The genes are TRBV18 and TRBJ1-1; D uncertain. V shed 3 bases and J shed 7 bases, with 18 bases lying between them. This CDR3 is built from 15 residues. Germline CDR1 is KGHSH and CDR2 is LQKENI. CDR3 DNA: TGTGCCAGCTCACCCCTAGCATCGAGGGAGGGTGAAGCTTTCTTT. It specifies CASSPLASREGEAFF.

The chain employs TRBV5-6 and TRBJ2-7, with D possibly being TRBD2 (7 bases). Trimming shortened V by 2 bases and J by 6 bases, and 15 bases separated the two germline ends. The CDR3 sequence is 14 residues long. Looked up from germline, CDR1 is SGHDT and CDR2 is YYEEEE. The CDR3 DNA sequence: TGTGCCAGCAGCTTAGCTATTCGGGGGGCCGAGCAGTACTTC. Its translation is CASSLAIRGAEQYF.

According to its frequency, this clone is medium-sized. The CDR3 DNA reads TGTGCCAGCAGCTTAGACCCCGGGGTCTCTGAAGCTTTCTTT. Protein product: CASSLDPGVSEAFF. This sequence joins TRBV11-2 and TRBJ1-1; D unresolved. V was cut by 0 bases and J by 6 bases, with 11 bases left in between. In germline, CDR1 is SGHAT, CDR2 FQNNGV. The CDR3 runs to 14 residues.

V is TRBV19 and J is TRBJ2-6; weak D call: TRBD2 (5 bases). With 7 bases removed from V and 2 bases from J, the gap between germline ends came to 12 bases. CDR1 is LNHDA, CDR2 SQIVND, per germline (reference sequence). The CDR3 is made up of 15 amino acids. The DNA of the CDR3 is TGTGCCAGTAATAGGAGAGGGACTGGGGCCAACGTCCTGACTTTC. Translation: CASNRRGTGANVLTF.

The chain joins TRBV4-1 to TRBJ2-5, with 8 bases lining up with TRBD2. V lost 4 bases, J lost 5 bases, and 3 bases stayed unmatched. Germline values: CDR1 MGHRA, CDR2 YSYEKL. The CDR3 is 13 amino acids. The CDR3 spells CASSLQRGETQYF. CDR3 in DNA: TGCGCCAGCAGCCTCCAGCGGGGGGAGACCCAGTACTTC.

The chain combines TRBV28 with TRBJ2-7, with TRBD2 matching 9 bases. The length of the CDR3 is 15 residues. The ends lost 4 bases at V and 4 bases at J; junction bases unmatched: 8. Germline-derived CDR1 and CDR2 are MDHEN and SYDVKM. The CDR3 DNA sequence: TGTGCCAGCAGTTCCCCTAGCGGGAATAGGTACGAGCAGTACTTC. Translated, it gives CASSSPSGNRYEQYF.

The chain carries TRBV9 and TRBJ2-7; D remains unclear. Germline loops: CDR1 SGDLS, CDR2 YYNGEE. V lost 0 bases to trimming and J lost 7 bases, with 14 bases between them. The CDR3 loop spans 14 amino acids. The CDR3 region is CASSVDFSAKEQYF. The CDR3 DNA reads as TGTGCCAGCAGCGTAGATTTTAGTGCTAAAGAGCAGTACTTC.

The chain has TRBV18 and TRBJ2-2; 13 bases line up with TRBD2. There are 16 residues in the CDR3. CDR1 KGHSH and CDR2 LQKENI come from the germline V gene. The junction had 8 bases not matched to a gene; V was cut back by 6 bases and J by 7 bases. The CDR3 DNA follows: TGTGCCAGCTCCCCGGGACTAGCGGGGCTCAACGGGGAGCTGTTTTTT. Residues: CASSPGLAGLNGELFF.

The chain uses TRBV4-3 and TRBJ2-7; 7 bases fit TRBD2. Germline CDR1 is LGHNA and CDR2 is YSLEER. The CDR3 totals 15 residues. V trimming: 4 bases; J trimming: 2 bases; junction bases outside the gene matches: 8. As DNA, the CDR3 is TGCGCCAGCAGCCCCGGACTAGTTAGTACCTACGAGCAGTACTTC. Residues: CASSPGLVSTYEQYF.

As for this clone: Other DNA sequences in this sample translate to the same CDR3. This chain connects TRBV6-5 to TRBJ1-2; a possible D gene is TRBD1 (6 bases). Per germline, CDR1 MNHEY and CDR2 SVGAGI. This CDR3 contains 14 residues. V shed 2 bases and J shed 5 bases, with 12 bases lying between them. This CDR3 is CASSYKGEGYGYTF. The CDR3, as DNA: TGTGCCAGCAGTTACAAGGGGGAAGGGTATGGCTACACCTTC.

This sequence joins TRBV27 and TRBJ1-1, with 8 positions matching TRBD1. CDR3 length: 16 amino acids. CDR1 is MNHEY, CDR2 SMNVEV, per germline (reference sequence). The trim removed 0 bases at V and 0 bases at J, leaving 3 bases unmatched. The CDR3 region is CASSLSGQVLNTEAFF. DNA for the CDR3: TGTGCCAGCAGTTTATCGGGACAGGTTCTGAACACTGAAGCTTTCTTT.

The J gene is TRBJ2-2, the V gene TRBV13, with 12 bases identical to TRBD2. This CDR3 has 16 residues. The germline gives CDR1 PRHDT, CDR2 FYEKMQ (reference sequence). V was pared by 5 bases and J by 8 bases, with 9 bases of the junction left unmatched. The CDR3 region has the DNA TGTGCCAGCAGCGACAGGACTAGCGGGAAAGTGGGGGAGCTGTTTTTT. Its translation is CASSDRTSGKVGELFF.